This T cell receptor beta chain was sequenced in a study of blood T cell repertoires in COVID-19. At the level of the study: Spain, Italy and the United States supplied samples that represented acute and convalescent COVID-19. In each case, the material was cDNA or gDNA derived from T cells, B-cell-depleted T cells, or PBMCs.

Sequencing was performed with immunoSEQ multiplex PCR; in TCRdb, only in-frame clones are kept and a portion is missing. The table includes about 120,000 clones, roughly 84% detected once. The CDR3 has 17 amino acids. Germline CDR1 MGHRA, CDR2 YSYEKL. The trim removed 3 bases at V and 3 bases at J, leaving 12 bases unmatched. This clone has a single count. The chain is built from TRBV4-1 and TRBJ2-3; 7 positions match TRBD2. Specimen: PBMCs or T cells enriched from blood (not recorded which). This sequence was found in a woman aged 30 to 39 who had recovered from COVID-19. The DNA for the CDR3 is TGCGCCAGCAGCCAGGGACCGCCGGGACTATCAACAGATACGCAGTATTTT. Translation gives CASSQGPPGLSTDTQYF.